The clone carrying this TCR beta chain was detected only once. CDR3 size: 15 residues. Germline V CDR1 and CDR2: SGHAT, FQNNGV. V dropped 5 bases and J dropped 8 bases, with 19 bases sitting between them. This specimen comes from a study of shared clonotypes between healthy human individuals. Some clones are missing from TCRdb's copy, which holds only in-frame ones; the method was immunoSEQ multiplex PCR. The data show some 500,000 clones, 60% to 80% seen once. The clonotype comes from a woman between 40 and 55 years old in good health. Some clones in this sample may be carry-over from other donors' samples. Sequenced sample: PBMCs. V is TRBV11-2 and J is TRBJ1-3; D might be TRBD1 (5 bases). The CDR3 sequence: CASSPRDGWSDTIYF. The DNA for the CDR3 is TGTGCCAGCAGCCCCAGGGACGGCTGGAGCGACACCATATATTTT. The full variable domain, rest sourced from reference TRBV11-2 and TRBJ1-3, is EAGVAQSPRYKIIEKRQSVAFWCNPISGHATLYWYQQILGQGPKLLIQFQNNGVVDDSQLPKDRFSAERLKGVDSTLKIQPAKLEDSAVYLCASSPRDGWSDTIYFGEGSWLTVV.